Here is one T cell receptor beta chain with its context. Other DNA sequences within the sample encode an identical CDR3. The data belong to a study of shared clonotypes between healthy human individuals. CDR3 length equals 14 residues. CDR1 and CDR2 from the germline V gene are SGHRS and YFSETQ. V was cut by 2 bases and J by 6 bases, with 11 bases left in between. In the authors' workflow: ImmunoSEQ junction-only sequences lacked quality scores, so their filtering differed. Only in-frame clones appear in the TCRdb table, and some are missing; sequencing was by immunoSEQ multiplex PCR. V, J and clone size reflect that table, while D and trimming were determined from the DNA. The sample shows roughly 2.6 million clones, 85% to 95% of them seen only once.

Sequenced sample: naive CD4+ T cells sorted from blood. Subset denoted: CD45RA+ positively selected. This sequence joins TRBV5-1 and TRBJ2-2; D might be TRBD2 (6 bases). This TCR was recovered from a man between 18 and 35 years old in good health. The CDR3 coding sequence is TGCGCCAGCAGCTTAACGGGAGTGGCCGGGGAGCTGTTTTTT. Translating it yields CASSLTGVAGELFF.